These 32 T cell receptor beta chains share one sample of origin, sequenced in a study of blood T cell repertoires in COVID-19 (dated by TCRdb to the early 2020s). Library preparation employed the immunoSEQ multiplex PCR assay. TCRdb retrieved this table from immuneACCESS and kept in-frame rearrangements only. Not all clones are present; in checked studies, unresolved V genes account for under half, and no reason is known for the remainder. Present in this sample are over 200,000 clones, about nine tenths of which were seen just once. Clones ranked in the top ten supply roughly a sixth of the sample. Sequencing was carried out using PBMCs or T cells enriched from blood (not recorded which). The receptor set was obtained from a man younger than 35 who had recovered from COVID-19.

This chain links TRBV5-1 with TRBJ1-2; 7 nucleotides align to TRBD1. Germline V CDR1 and CDR2: SGHRS, YFSETQ. The CDR3 loop spans 14 amino acids. V was clipped by 4 bases and J by 2 bases; unmatched bases: 5. The CDR3 nucleotides are TGCGCCAGCAGCACCGGGGACAGAAACTATGGCTACACCTTC. This translates into CASSTGDRNYGYTF. The complete variable domain, with remaining parts taken from reference TRBV5-1 and TRBJ1-2, reads KAGVTQTPRYLIKTRGQQVTLSCSPISGHRSVSWYQQTPGQGLQFLFEYFSETQRNKGNFPGRFSGRQFSNSRSEMNVSTLELGDSALYLCASSTGDRNYGYTFGSGTRLTVV.

The V gene is TRBV19, the J gene TRBJ1-2; unclear D gene. Trimming took 2 bases from V and 1 from J, leaving 17 bases between them. Germline V lookup: CDR1 LNHDA, CDR2 SQIVND (reference sequence). This CDR3 comprises 17 residues. This CDR3 is CASSIRRAGPVNYGYTF. The CDR3 DNA reads as TGTGCCAGTAGTATAAGGCGGGCCGGCCCCGTTAACTATGGCTACACCTTC.

This chain connects TRBV5-4 to TRBJ2-2, with 7 bases lining up with TRBD2. Germline lookup yields CDR1 SGHNT and CDR2 YYREEE (reference sequence). CDR3 length equals 17 residues. The J segment lost 1 base and the V segment lost 0 bases, leaving 6 bases of the junction unmatched. This chain's CDR3 is CASSLGASGVNTGELFF. The CDR3 nucleotides read TGTGCCAGCAGCTTGGGAGCTAGCGGAGTGAACACCGGGGAGCTGTTTTTT. Together with reference TRBV5-4 and TRBJ2-2, the CDR3 gives the full variable domain: ETGVTQSPTHLIKTRGQQVTLRCSSQSGHNTVSWYQQALGQGPQFIFQYYREEENGRGNFPPRFSGLQFPNYSSELNVNALELDDSALYLCASSLGASGVNTGELFFGEGSRLTVL.

The V gene is TRBV24-1, the J gene TRBJ2-3; D may be TRBD1 (6 bases). Per the germline V gene, CDR1 is KGHDR and CDR2 is SFDVKD. CDR3 length: 14 residues. Trimming shortened V by 6 bases and J by 2 bases, and 11 bases separated the two germline ends. In nucleotides, the CDR3 is TGTGCCACCAGTCGAGGGGGATCCACAGATACGCAGTATTTT. The encoded protein is CATSRGGSTDTQYF.

The chain recombines TRBV5-4 with TRBJ2-5; 10 nucleotides match TRBD1. The ends lost 3 bases at V and 5 bases at J; junction bases unmatched: 10. CDR1 SGHNT and CDR2 YYREEE come from the germline V gene (reference sequence). There are 16 residues in the CDR3. This chain's CDR3 is CASSSMTGGVGETQYF. Written as DNA, the CDR3 is TGTGCCAGCAGCTCAATGACAGGGGGCGTTGGGGAGACCCAGTACTTC.

This chain connects TRBV5-5 to TRBJ2-2; D gene uncertain. The CDR3 has 14 amino acids. The germline V and J ends were trimmed by 1 base and 4 bases, with 8 bases remaining between them. Germline V gene data show CDR1 as SGHKS and CDR2 as YYEKEE (reference sequence). The CDR3 DNA is TGTGCCAGCAGCTTGTTACAGATCACCGGGGAGCTGTTTTTT. Translation: CASSLLQITGELFF. The complete variable domain, with remaining parts taken from reference TRBV5-5 and TRBJ2-2, reads DAGVTQSPTHLIKTRGQQVTLRCSPISGHKSVSWYQQVLGQGPQFIFQYYEKEERGRGNFPDRFSARQFPNYSSELNVNALLLGDSALYLCASSLLQITGELFFGEGSRLTVL.

The chain uses TRBV30 and TRBJ1-1; D gene uncertain. The germline V gene encodes CDR1 GTSNPN and CDR2 SVGIG (reference sequence). The germline V and J ends were trimmed by 0 bases and 1 base, with 9 bases remaining between them. This CDR3 has 14 amino acids. The CDR3 DNA is TGTGCCTGGAGTGTACGTGGCACGAACACTGAAGCTTTCTTT. Encoded protein: CAWSVRGTNTEAFF.

In this sample, this clone turned up once. The rearrangement joins TRBV5-1 to TRBJ1-3, with D maybe TRBD1 (6 bases). Germline lookup yields CDR1 SGHRS and CDR2 YFSETQ. CDR3 length equals 13 residues. Trimming cost V 4 bases and J 7 bases, with 12 bases left between them. CDR3 sequence: CASSPDSSNTIYF. CDR3 nucleotides: TGCGCCAGCAGCCCGGACAGCTCTAACACCATATATTTT.

The chain is built from TRBV11-2 and TRBJ1-1, with TRBD1 as a possible D gene (5 bases). The V gene lost 1 base and the J gene lost 1 base, with 7 bases spanning the gap. The CDR3 length is 14 residues. Germline values: CDR1 SGHAT, CDR2 FQNNGV. The CDR3 coding sequence is TGTGCCAGCAGCTTAGGGACAACGAACACTGAAGCTTTCTTT. It specifies CASSLGTTNTEAFF.

This clone was detected once. The chain is built from TRBV11-3 and TRBJ2-7; TRBD2 agrees at 10 bases. Germline V lookup: CDR1 SGHNT, CDR2 YENEEA. CDR3 length: 14 residues. After removal of 5 bases from V and 3 bases from J, the junction contained 4 bases not matched to a gene. CDR3 loop: CASSRSGRVYEQYF. CDR3 DNA sequence: TGTGCCAGCAGCCGGAGCGGGAGGGTCTACGAGCAGTACTTC.

The chain links TRBV6-5 to TRBJ1-1; D possibly corresponds to TRBD1 (5 bases). The CDR3 extends over 15 amino acids. The ends were cut back, 3 bases at V and 0 bases at J, with 11 bases in the middle. The V gene's germline CDR1 is MNHEY and CDR2 SVGAGI. The CDR3 DNA reads TGTGCCAGCAGTTATACGGCAGGGATGAACACTGAAGCTTTCTTT. Protein product: CASSYTAGMNTEAFF.

The chain employs TRBV7-9 and TRBJ1-1; D is possibly TRBD1 (6 bases). The germline CDR1 and CDR2 sequences are SEHNR and FQNEAQ (reference sequence). Trimming left V 5 bases short and J 1 base short, with 14 bases between. The CDR3 contains 15 residues. The CDR3 DNA reads TGTGCCAGCAGCAACACAGGGTCCGCGAACACTGAAGCTTTCTTT. This codes for CASSNTGSANTEAFF.

The table lists this clone with a count of one. The rearrangement joins TRBV27 to TRBJ2-3; D is perhaps TRBD2 (5 bases). The CDR3 totals 14 residues. V gave up 10 bases and J gave up 2 bases, with 16 bases separating them. CDR1 is MNHEY and CDR2 is SMNVEV in the germline V gene (reference sequence). Here the CDR3 DNA reads TGTGCCACCGGGAATGAAGCGGACACAGATACGCAGTATTTT. It yields the protein CATGNEADTDTQYF.

This chain uses TRBV4-2 with TRBJ1-4; D is ambiguous. CDR3 length: 14 residues. Germline CDR1 reads LGHNA; CDR2 reads YNFKEQ. V lost 0 bases and J 5 bases, leaving 7 bases between the germline ends. The DNA for the CDR3 is TGTGCCAGCAGCCAAGAGGGCAGGAATGAAAAACTGTTTTTT. Translated: CASSQEGRNEKLFF.

The genes are TRBV7-9 and TRBJ2-2; D may be TRBD1 (7 bases). This CDR3 has 16 amino acids. Trimming pared 8 bases from V and 4 bases from J, leaving 20 bases between. The germline CDR1 and CDR2 sequences are SEHNR and FQNEAQ (reference sequence). The CDR3 sequence: CASRAGGNVGTGELFF. CDR3 in DNA: TGTGCCAGCCGAGCAGGGGGGAACGTTGGCACCGGGGAGCTGTTTTTT.

This rearrangement joins TRBV7-9 to TRBJ2-7; TRBD1 might be the D (5 bases). Germline CDR1 is SEHNR and CDR2 is FQNEAQ (reference sequence). The CDR3 sequence is 14 residues long. The ends were cut back, 5 bases at V and 7 bases at J, with 18 bases in the middle. The CDR3 region is CASSRSQGGWEQYF. CDR3 coding DNA: TGTGCCAGCAGCCGCAGCCAGGGCGGCTGGGAGCAGTACTTC.

V usage is TRBV2 and J usage is TRBJ1-2, with a weak D call TRBD1 (5 bases). Germline V lookup: CDR1 SNHLY, CDR2 FYNNEI. This CDR3 is built from 13 residues. Trimming took 8 bases from V and 4 from J, leaving 14 bases between them. The chain's CDR3 is CASQGGGRYGYTF. CDR3 in DNA: TGTGCCAGCCAGGGAGGAGGACGCTATGGCTACACCTTC.

The CDR3 coding sequence is TGTGCCAGCACCCCAAATAGCGGGAGTGGGGAGACCCAGTACTTC. This sequence encodes CASTPNSGSGETQYF. The chain uses TRBV6-5 and TRBJ2-5, with TRBD2 matching over 9 bases. CDR3 length: 15 residues. J lost 5 bases, V lost 7 bases, and 11 bases had no gene match. Germline V gives CDR1 MNHEY, CDR2 SVGAGI.

The chain joins TRBV2 to TRBJ1-1, with a tentative D call TRBD1 (5 bases). V dropped 8 bases and J dropped 4 bases, with 17 bases sitting between them. CDR1 is SNHLY, CDR2 FYNNEI, per germline. This CDR3 has 14 amino acids. The CDR3, as DNA: TGTGCCAGCGCCCTTCGCGGGGCTGGCACTGAAGCTTTCTTT. Its translation: CASALRGAGTEAFF.

This clone was observed once. The chain couples TRBV2 to TRBJ1-4; TRBD1 might be the D (5 bases). V was pared by 7 bases and J by 5 bases, with 11 bases between. CDR1 is SNHLY and CDR2 is FYNNEI in the germline V gene. This CDR3 comprises 13 residues. For the CDR3, the DNA is TGTGCCAGCACGTGGGGGGGGAATGAAAAACTGTTTTTT. It codes for CASTWGGNEKLFF. The full variable domain, rest sourced from reference TRBV2 and TRBJ1-4, is EPEVTQTPSHQVTQMGQEVILRCVPISNHLYFYWYRQILGQKVEFLVSFYNNEISEKSEIFDDQFSVERPDGSNFTLKIRSTKLEDSAMYFCASTWGGNEKLFFGSGTQLSVL.

The CDR3 is CASSQGTSDTGELFF. For the CDR3, the DNA is TGTGCCAGCAGCCAAGGGACTAGCGACACCGGGGAGCTGTTTTTT. J is TRBJ2-2 and V is TRBV4-2; TRBD2 aligns across 9 bases. CDR3 length: 15 amino acids. J was trimmed by 3 bases and V by 1 base; bases with no gene match: 0. The germline gives CDR1 LGHNA, CDR2 YNFKEQ.

This clone occurred once. The CDR3 region has the DNA TGTGCCAGCAAATCGAATTCTGCCAGGGAGACCCAGTACTTC. It yields the protein CASKSNSARETQYF. The chain joins TRBV2 to TRBJ2-5; no clear D. Germline CDR1 and CDR2: SNHLY and FYNNEI. V lost 7 bases and J lost 5, with 17 bases in between. The CDR3 runs 14 residues.

The table lists this clone with a count of one. The V gene is TRBV6-6, the J gene TRBJ1-5; 9 bases fit TRBD1. Germline trimming cut 2 bases from V and 6 bases from J; bases unmatched to any gene: 2. The CDR3 contains 14 residues. The V gene's germline CDR1 is MNHNY and CDR2 SVGAGI (reference sequence). CDR3 nucleotide sequence: TGTGCCAGCAGTTACAAACAGGGGGCTCAGCCCCAGCATTTT. It is translated as CASSYKQGAQPQHF.

This clone was seen a few times. The chain combines TRBV4-1 with TRBJ1-5; D not certain. Germline V CDR1 and CDR2: MGHRA, YSYEKL. V was clipped by 0 bases and J by 6 bases, with 15 bases between them. This CDR3 has 16 amino acids. CDR3 sequence reads: CASSQDMTSKTQPQHF. In DNA, the CDR3 is TGCGCCAGCAGCCAAGATATGACATCGAAAACTCAGCCCCAGCATTTT.

The rearrangement links TRBV19 to TRBJ2-5, with a weak D call TRBD1 (6 bases). Trimming shortened V by 1 base and J by 5 bases, and 20 bases separated the two germline ends. The CDR3 length is 17 residues. Germline CDR1 and CDR2: LNHDA and SQIVND (reference sequence). CDR3 amino acids: CASSIVTGKGLSETQYF. The CDR3 DNA reads as TGTGCCAGTAGTATAGTAACAGGGAAGGGGCTATCGGAGACCCAGTACTTC.

The rearrangement joins TRBV6-5 to TRBJ2-7, with 8 bases fitting TRBD2. The CDR3 is made up of 14 amino acids. The trim removed 4 bases at V and 6 bases at J, leaving 8 bases unmatched. CDR1 is MNHEY, CDR2 SVGAGI, per germline. CDR3: CASSFPGTSTEQYF. CDR3 bases: TGTGCCAGCAGTTTCCCCGGGACTAGTACCGAGCAGTACTTC.

This clone was recorded once. Different DNA sequences within this sample yield the same CDR3. The chain carries TRBV18 and TRBJ2-3; no clear D gene. Germline assignment: CDR1 KGHSH and CDR2 LQKENI. The CDR3 is made up of 12 amino acids. V dropped 6 bases and J dropped 0 bases, with 4 bases sitting between them. In DNA form, the CDR3 reads TGTGCCAGCTCGACTAGCACAGATACGCAGTATTTT. Protein product: CASSTSTDTQYF.

DNA for the CDR3: TGTGCCTGGAGTGTATTGCGGATAACTCACTCTGGGGCCAACGTCCTGACTTTC. Amino acid sequence: CAWSVLRITHSGANVLTF. The chain has TRBV30 and TRBJ2-6; D uncertain. The CDR3 covers 18 residues. Germline V lookup: CDR1 GTSNPN, CDR2 SVGIG (reference sequence). V was trimmed by 0 bases and J by 0 bases, leaving 15 bases between them.

This clone occurred a few times. The chain employs TRBV7-9 and TRBJ1-1; 10 nucleotides match TRBD1. Unmatched junction bases numbered 7, after V lost 2 bases and J lost 10 bases. This CDR3 comprises 14 residues. CDR1 is SEHNR, CDR2 FQNEAQ, per germline (reference sequence). As DNA, the CDR3 is TGTGCCAGCAGCTTATTTAGACAGGGGGCCGTAGCTTTCTTT. It translates to CASSLFRQGAVAFF.

The genes are TRBV25-1 and TRBJ1-5; 8 positions agree with TRBD1. The V and J ends lost 2 bases and 0 bases, in that order; junction bases with no gene match: 3. The CDR3 is made up of 16 amino acids. Germline values: CDR1 MGHDK, CDR2 SYGVNS. The CDR3 sequence is CASSESGQGSNQPQHF. CDR3 nucleotide sequence: TGTGCCAGCAGTGAAAGTGGACAGGGTAGCAATCAGCCCCAGCATTTT.

The chain links TRBV19 to TRBJ1-2, with 10 bases aligning to TRBD1. Germline V gene lookup returns CDR1 LNHDA and CDR2 SQIVND (reference sequence). The CDR3 has 18 amino acids. Unmatched junction bases numbered 15, after V lost 8 bases and J lost 0 bases. The CDR3 DNA is TGTGCCAGTTGGAATCCGGGACAGGGGCCTTTCGCTAACTATGGCTACACCTTC. Its protein product is CASWNPGQGPFANYGYTF.

The V gene is TRBV14, the J gene TRBJ2-7; TRBD2 matches at 9 bases. V lost 3 bases to trimming and J lost 1 base; unmatched junction nucleotides: 10. The CDR3 loop spans 17 amino acids. The germline CDR1 and CDR2 sequences are SGHDN and FVKESK. CDR3 nucleotides: TGTGCCAGCAGCCACAATAAGCGGGGGGATCGGTCCTACGAGCAGTACTTC. This encodes CASSHNKRGDRSYEQYF. The variable domain in full, completed from reference TRBV14 and TRBJ2-7, reads EAGVTQFPSHSVIEKGQTVTLRCDPISGHDNLYWYRRVMGKEIKFLLHFVKESKQDESGMPNNRFLAERTGGTYSTLKVQPAELEDSGVYFCASSHNKRGDRSYEQYFGPGTRLTVT.